This is a list of T cell receptor beta chains from one sample in a study of blood T cell repertoires in COVID-19. The protocol was immunoSEQ multiplex PCR, while the TCRdb copy is restricted to in-frame clones and leaves out a portion. The sample has about 360,000 clones, 88% seen once; the top ten hold approximately 2%. Material: PBMCs or T cells enriched from blood (not recorded which). All receptors come from a middle-aged woman with acute COVID-19. The CDR3 runs from the conserved cysteine through the conserved F or W. A D gene is named only where the DNA matches it firmly. Where a row states a size, it is once, few, many or the class of an expanded clone; other rows omit it.

D gene	J gene	clone size	V gene	CDR3 protein	CDR3 DNA
TRBD1	TRBJ1-2	NA	TRBV30	CAWRGTASSYTF	TGTGCCTGGAGGGGGACAGCTTCTAGCTACACCTTC
NA	TRBJ2-2	NA	TRBV7-9	CASSLASGNTGELFF	TGTGCCAGCAGCTTAGCTTCCGGGAACACCGGGGAGCTGTTTTTT
NA	TRBJ2-3	once	TRBV3-1/TRBV3-2	CASSQDRVATNTQYF	TGTGCCAGCAGCCAAGATCGGGTAGCCACCAATACGCAGTATTTT
NA	TRBJ1-3	few	TRBV12-5	CASGLTGAGNTIYF	TGTGCTAGTGGTTTGACGGGGGCTGGAAACACCATATATTTT
TRBD2	TRBJ2-2	NA	TRBV5-1	CASSRGLASNTGELFF	TGCGCCAGCAGCAGGGGACTAGCGTCGAACACCGGGGAGCTGTTTTTT
NA	TRBJ2-7	NA	TRBV28	CASSLSAGNYEQYF	TGTGCCAGCAGTTTAAGTGCGGGAAACTACGAGCAGTACTTC
NA	TRBJ2-6	NA	TRBV27	CASSSTEFFSGANVLTF	TGTGCCAGCAGTTCGACAGAATTTTTCTCTGGGGCCAACGTCCTGACTTTC
NA	TRBJ1-6	NA	TRBV5-1	CASSLDGYNSPLHF	TGCGCCAGCAGCTTGGACGGGTATAATTCACCCCTCCACTTT
NA	TRBJ1-4	NA	TRBV9	CASSAFGGTSNEKLFF	TGTGCCAGCAGCGCCTTCGGCGGGACTTCGAATGAAAAACTGTTTTTT
NA	TRBJ2-7	NA	TRBV29-1	CSGDGSGASYEQYF	TGCAGCGGTGATGGTAGTGGAGCTAGCTACGAGCAGTACTTC
NA	TRBJ1-2	NA	TRBV6-5	CASRQGSNYGYTF	TGTGCCAGCAGACAGGGTTCTAACTATGGCTACACCTTC
TRBD1	TRBJ1-5	once	TRBV19	CASTSDRGDQPQHF	TGTGCCAGTACCTCGGACAGGGGGGACCAGCCCCAGCATTTT
TRBD2	TRBJ2-7	NA	TRBV4-1	CASSQEAPRGGDEQYF	TGCGCCAGCAGCCAAGAGGCCCCCCGGGGGGGCGACGAGCAGTACTTC
TRBD1	TRBJ1-2	NA	TRBV13	CASSGYHGTGLANYGYTF	TGTGCCAGCAGCGGGTACCACGGGACAGGGCTTGCTAACTATGGCTACACCTTC
TRBD2	TRBJ2-3	once	TRBV6-5	CATSGGPPDTQYF	TGTGCCACCTCGGGAGGACCGCCGGATACGCAGTATTTT
NA	TRBJ2-7	NA	TRBV10-2	CATATIPSYEQYF	TGCGCCACCGCGACTATTCCCTCCTACGAGCAGTACTTC
TRBD1	TRBJ1-1	NA	TRBV19	CASSIGVRGQGARRTEAFF	TGTGCCAGTAGTATAGGGGTCCGGGGACAGGGGGCGAGAAGAACTGAAGCTTTCTTT
NA	TRBJ2-7	NA	TRBV2	CASSELLEQYF	TGTGCCAGCAGTGAATTACTCGAGCAGTACTTC
NA	TRBJ2-1	NA	TRBV19	CASSPRTVDNEQFF	TGTGCCAGTAGTCCAAGGACAGTGGACAATGAGCAGTTCTTC
NA	TRBJ2-1	NA	TRBV7-9	CASSLEGYEQFF	TGTGCCAGCAGCTTAGAGGGGTACGAGCAGTTCTTC
NA	TRBJ2-5	NA	TRBV5-4	CASTPRVGETQYF	TGTGCCAGCACCCCGCGGGTAGGGGAGACCCAGTACTTC
TRBD2	TRBJ2-5	once	TRBV11-3	CASSRGLAGPLETQYF	TGTGCCAGCAGCCGGGGACTAGCGGGGCCCTTAGAGACCCAGTACTTC
TRBD1	TRBJ2-7	NA	TRBV19	CASSLQGATYEQYF	TGTGCCAGTAGTCTTCAGGGGGCAACCTACGAGCAGTACTTC
NA	TRBJ2-2	NA	TRBV5-1	CASSSQGDTGELFF	TGCGCCAGCTCCTCCCAGGGCGACACCGGGGAGCTGTTTTTT
NA	TRBJ2-2	NA	TRBV7-2	CASSLFGTLNTGELFF	TGTGCCAGCAGCTTATTCGGGACTTTGAACACCGGGGAGCTGTTTTTT
NA	TRBJ2-2	NA	TRBV5-1	CASSQGSNTGELFF	TGCGCCAGCAGTCAGGGCTCGAACACCGGGGAGCTGTTTTTT
TRBD1	TRBJ2-5	NA	TRBV5-1	CASSPGQGPETQYF	TGCGCCAGCAGCCCCGGACAGGGTCCAGAGACCCAGTACTTC
TRBD1	TRBJ1-1	NA	TRBV6-5	CASSTRQGAKTEAFF	TGTGCCAGCAGTACCCGACAGGGGGCAAAGACTGAAGCTTTCTTT
NA	TRBJ1-1	NA	TRBV5-1	CASSTLQGRNTEAFF	TGCGCCAGCAGCACACTACAGGGACGGAACACTGAAGCTTTCTTT
TRBD2	TRBJ2-5	NA	TRBV2	CASIVAGGLVRETQYF	TGTGCCAGCATAGTAGCGGGGGGGCTTGTTCGGGAGACCCAGTACTTC
TRBD1	TRBJ1-5	NA	TRBV27	CASGQTGGLSNQPQHF	TGTGCCAGCGGCCAAACAGGGGGCCTCAGCAATCAGCCCCAGCATTTT
TRBD1	TRBJ2-4	NA	TRBV19	CASSSSGQGEAKNIQYF	TGTGCCAGTAGTAGCTCCGGACAGGGAGAGGCCAAAAACATTCAGTACTTC
TRBD1	TRBJ2-3	NA	TRBV5-1	CASSQVTGGNTDTQYF	TGCGCCAGCAGCCAAGTGACAGGGGGAAACACAGATACGCAGTATTTT
TRBD1	TRBJ2-2	NA	TRBV9	CASSGGTGPNTGELFF	TGTGCCAGCAGCGGAGGGACAGGGCCAAACACCGGGGAGCTGTTTTTT
NA	TRBJ2-7	NA	TRBV4-2	CASSQGGQGNFYEQYF	TGTGCCAGCAGCCAAGGGGGTCAGGGAAACTTCTACGAGCAGTACTTC